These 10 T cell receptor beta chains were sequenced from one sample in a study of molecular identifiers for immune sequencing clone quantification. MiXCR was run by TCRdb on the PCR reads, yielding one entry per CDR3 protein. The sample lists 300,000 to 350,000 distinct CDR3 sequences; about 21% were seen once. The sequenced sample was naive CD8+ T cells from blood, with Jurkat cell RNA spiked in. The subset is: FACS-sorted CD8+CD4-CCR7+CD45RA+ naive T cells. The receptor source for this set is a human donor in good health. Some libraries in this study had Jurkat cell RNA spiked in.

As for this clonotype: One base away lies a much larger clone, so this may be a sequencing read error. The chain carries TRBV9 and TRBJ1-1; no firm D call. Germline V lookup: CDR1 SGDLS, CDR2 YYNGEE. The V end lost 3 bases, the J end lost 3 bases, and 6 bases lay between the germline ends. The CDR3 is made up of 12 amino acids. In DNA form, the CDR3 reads TGTGCCAGCAGCGAAACGGACACTGAAGCTTTCTTT. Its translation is CASSETDTEAFF.

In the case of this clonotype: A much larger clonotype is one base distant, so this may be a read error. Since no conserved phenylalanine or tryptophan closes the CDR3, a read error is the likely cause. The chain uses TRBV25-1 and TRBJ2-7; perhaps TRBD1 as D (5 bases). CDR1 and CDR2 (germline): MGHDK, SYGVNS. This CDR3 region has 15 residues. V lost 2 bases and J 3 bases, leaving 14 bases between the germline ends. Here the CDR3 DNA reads TGTGCCAGCAGTGAAGGGTCCGGACAATACTACGAGCAGTACCTC. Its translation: CASSEGSGQYYEQYL.

CDR3 region: CASSQDQMSTEAFF. In DNA form, the CDR3 reads TGTGCCAGCAGCCAAGACCAGATGAGCACTGAAGCTTTCTTT. The chain combines TRBV14 with TRBJ1-1; D not resolved. The CDR3 is made up of 14 amino acids. Germline lookup yields CDR1 SGHDN and CDR2 FVKESK. Deletions cut 0 bases from V and 4 bases from J, with 9 bases between.

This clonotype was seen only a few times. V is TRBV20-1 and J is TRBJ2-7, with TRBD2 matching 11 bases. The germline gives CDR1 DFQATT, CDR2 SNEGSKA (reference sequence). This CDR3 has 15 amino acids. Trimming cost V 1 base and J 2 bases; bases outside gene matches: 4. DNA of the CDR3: TGCAGTGCTAGAGGGGTAGCGGGAGGGCCCTACGAGCAGTACTTC. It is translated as CSARGVAGGPYEQYF.

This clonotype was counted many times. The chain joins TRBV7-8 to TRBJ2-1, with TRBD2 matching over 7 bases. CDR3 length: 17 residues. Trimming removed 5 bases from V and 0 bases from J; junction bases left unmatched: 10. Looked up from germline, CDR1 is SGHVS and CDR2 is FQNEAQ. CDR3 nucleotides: TGTGCCAGCAGCGGTAGCGGGTCGGGGAGCTCCTACAATGAGCAGTTCTTC. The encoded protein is CASSGSGSGSSYNEQFF.

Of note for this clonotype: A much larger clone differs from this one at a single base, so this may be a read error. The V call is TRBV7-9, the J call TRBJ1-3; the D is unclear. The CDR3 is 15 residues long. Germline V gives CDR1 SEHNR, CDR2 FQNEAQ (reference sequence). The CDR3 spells CASSFVGSSGDTIYF. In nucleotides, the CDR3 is TGTGCCAGCAGCTTTGTAGGGAGCTCTGGAGACACCATATATTTT.

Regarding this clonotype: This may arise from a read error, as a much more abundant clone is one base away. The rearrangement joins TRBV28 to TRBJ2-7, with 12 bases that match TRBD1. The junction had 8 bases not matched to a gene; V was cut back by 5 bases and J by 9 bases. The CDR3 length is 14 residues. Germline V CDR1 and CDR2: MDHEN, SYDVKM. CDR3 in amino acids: CASSTGQGAHGQYF. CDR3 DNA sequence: TGTGCCAGCAGTACGGGACAGGGGGCCCACGGGCAGTACTTC.

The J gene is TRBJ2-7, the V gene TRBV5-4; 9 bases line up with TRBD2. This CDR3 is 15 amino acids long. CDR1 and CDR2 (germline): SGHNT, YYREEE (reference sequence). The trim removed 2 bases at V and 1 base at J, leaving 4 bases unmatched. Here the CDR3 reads CASSFRTSESYEQYF. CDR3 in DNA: TGTGCCAGCAGCTTCAGGACTAGCGAGTCCTACGAGCAGTACTTC.

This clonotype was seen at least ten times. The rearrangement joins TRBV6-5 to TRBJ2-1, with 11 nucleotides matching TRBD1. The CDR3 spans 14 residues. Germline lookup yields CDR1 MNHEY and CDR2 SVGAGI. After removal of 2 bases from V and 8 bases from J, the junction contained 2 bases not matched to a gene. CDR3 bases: TGTGCCAGCAGTTACGGACAGGGGGCCTATGAGCAGTTCTTC. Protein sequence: CASSYGQGAYEQFF.

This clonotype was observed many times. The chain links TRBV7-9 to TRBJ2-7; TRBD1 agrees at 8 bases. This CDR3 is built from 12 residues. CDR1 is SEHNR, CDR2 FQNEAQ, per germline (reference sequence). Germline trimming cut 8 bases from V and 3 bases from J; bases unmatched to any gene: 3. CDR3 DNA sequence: TGTGCCAGCGGGGACAGGAGCTACGAGCAGTACTTC. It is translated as CASGDRSYEQYF.